This T cell receptor (beta chain) was retrieved from a study of control samples from healthy donors and cancer patients. Method: immunoSEQ multiplex PCR; TCRdb's copy keeps in-frame clones and lacks some. The sample has tens of thousands of clones, roughly 94% seen once; the top ten hold around 6.3%. CDR3 length: 13 residues. Looked up from germline, CDR1 is MNHEY and CDR2 is SMNVEV (reference sequence). V was pared by 1 base and J by 3 bases, with 7 bases between. The sample was blood. The chain carries TRBV27 and TRBJ2-7; maybe TRBD2 (5 bases). The origin of this receptor is a man aged 60-69 years in good health. CDR3 DNA: TGTGCCAGCAGTTTATTTGAGGGCTACGAGCAGTACTTC. Amino acids: CASSLFEGYEQYF.